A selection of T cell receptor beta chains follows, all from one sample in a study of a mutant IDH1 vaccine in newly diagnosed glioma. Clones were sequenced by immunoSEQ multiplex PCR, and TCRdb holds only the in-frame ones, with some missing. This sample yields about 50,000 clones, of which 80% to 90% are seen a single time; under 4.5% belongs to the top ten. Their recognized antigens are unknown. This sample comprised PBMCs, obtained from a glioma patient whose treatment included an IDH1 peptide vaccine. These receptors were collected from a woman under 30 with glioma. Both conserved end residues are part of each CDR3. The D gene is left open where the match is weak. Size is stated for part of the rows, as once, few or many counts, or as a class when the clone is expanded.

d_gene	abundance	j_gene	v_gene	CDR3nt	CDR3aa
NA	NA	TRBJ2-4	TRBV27	TGTGCCAGCAGTCCCCGGGGAGGGGGCACTACGCCTAAAAACATTCAGTACTTC	CASSPRGGGTTPKNIQYF
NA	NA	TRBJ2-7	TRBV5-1	TGCGCCAGCAGCTTGCCCGGGACGTTCTACGAGCAGTACTTC	CASSLPGTFYEQYF
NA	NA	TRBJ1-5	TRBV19	TGTGCCAGTAGTATAGACGGGGGGGAACTCCAGCCCCAGCATTTT	CASSIDGGELQPQHF
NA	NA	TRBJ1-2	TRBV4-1	TGCGCCAGCAGCCAAGAACCAGGGGACTCCTATGGCTACACCTTC	CASSQEPGDSYGYTF
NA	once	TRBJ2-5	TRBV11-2	TGTGCCAGCAGCAAGACTAGTGGAGCGACCCAGTACTTC	CASSKTSGATQYF
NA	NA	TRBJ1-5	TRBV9	TGTGCCAGCAGTCTAAACCCTGATCAGCCCCAGCATTTT	CASSLNPDQPQHF
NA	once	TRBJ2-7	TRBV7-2	TGTGCCAGCAGCTTAGAACCAGGGATGTACGAGCAGTACTTC	CASSLEPGMYEQYF
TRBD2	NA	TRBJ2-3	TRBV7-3	TGTGCCAGCAGCCCGCGACTAGCGGGGCCCACAGATACGCAGTATTTT	CASSPRLAGPTDTQYF
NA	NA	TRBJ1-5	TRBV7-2	TGTGCCAGCAGCTTACAGGCCGCAGTCAATCAGCCCCAGCATTTT	CASSLQAAVNQPQHF
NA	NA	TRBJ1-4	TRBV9	TGTGCCAGCAGCGTAGGTGCGGGGGCGGGTAATGAAAAACTGTTTTTT	CASSVGAGAGNEKLFF
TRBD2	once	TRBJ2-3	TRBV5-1	TGCGCCAGCAGCTCAAGCGGGATCCGCACAGATACGCAGTATTTT	CASSSSGIRTDTQYF
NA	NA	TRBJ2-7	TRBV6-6	TGTGCCAGCAGTTACTCGATCGCAGGGAACTACGAGCAGTACTTC	CASSYSIAGNYEQYF
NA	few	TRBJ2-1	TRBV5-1	TGCGCCAGCACCTCCGGTGGGCCAAGTAATGAGCAGTTCTTC	CASTSGGPSNEQFF
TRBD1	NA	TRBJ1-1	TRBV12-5	TGTGCTAGTGGTTTTCCACAGGGGATGAACACTGAAGCTTTCTTT	CASGFPQGMNTEAFF
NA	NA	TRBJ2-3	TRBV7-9	TGTGCCAGCAGCGGGGTGGAAGATACGCAGTATTTT	CASSGVEDTQYF
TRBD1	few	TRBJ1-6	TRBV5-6	TGTGCCAGCAGCACCGGACAGGCCTATAATTCACCCCTCCACTTT	CASSTGQAYNSPLHF
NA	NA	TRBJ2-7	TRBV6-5	TGTGCCAGCAGTTTGCGCCCCCGGGGCCCGGCCTACGAGCAGTACTTC	CASSLRPRGPAYEQYF